This T cell receptor beta chain was recorded in a study of T cells in localized non-small cell lung cancer. V dropped 4 bases and J dropped 0; count of bases not matched to a gene: 3. Germline values: CDR1 SGHNT, CDR2 YYREEE (reference sequence). The CDR3 spans 14 residues. Sequenced by immunoSEQ multiplex PCR; TCRdb stores in-frame clones only, minus some. The table includes 15,000 to 20,000 clones, more than 65% detected once. This clone was detected once. The antigen is not known. Regarding the study as a whole: Among the tissues sampled, uninvolved adjacent lung had the highest T cell clonality, above tumor. When the top 100 tumor clones were examined, a median about 60 of them also appeared in the adjacent lung, which was paired and uninvolved.

Sequenced material: peripheral blood, taken before any cancer treatment. The TCR comes from a male donor aged 60 or older with stage I lung adenocarcinoma. The chain combines TRBV5-4 with TRBJ1-1; 7 nucleotides match TRBD1. The CDR3 DNA reads TGTGCCAGCAGCGGGGACAGTGTGAACACTGAAGCTTTCTTT. As protein: CASSGDSVNTEAFF.